What follows describes a single T cell receptor beta chain. The CDR3 sequence is 15 residues long. Trimming removed 3 bases at V and 1 base at J, with 11 bases between. Germline V gene sequence: CDR1 SGDLS, CDR2 YYNGEE. These data belong to a study of cytomegalovirus exposure and HLA in healthy donors. The PCR contained 60 Vbeta and 13 Jbeta primers. Using immunoSEQ multiplex PCR, the repertoire was profiled, and TCRdb retains in-frame clones only, with some absent. The table records 63,000 or so clones, roughly four fifths of them present only once. The sample comprised PBMCs. The TCR comes from a woman aged 30 to 39 in good health and CMV-seropositive. The J gene is TRBJ2-1, the V gene TRBV9, with TRBD1 as a possible D gene (5 bases). The CDR3 bases are TGTGCCAGCAGCGCCGCCGCAGGGTCCTACAATGAGCAGTTCTTC. Its translation is CASSAAAGSYNEQFF.